This T cell receptor beta chain was documented in a study of early T cells in non-severe SARS-CoV-2 infection. Study details: The chains were unpaired, and the sequenced material was bulk RNA from unsorted whole blood.

Each single cDNA molecule received a unique molecular identifier. TCRdb re-called the 5' RACE reads with MiXCR, one entry per CDR3 protein. The sample lists over 75,000 distinct CDR3 sequences; about 15% were seen once. The sample holds many counts of this clonotype. With 6 bases removed from V and 0 bases from J, the gap between germline ends came to 14 bases. The CDR3 length is 14 residues. Germline V gene data show CDR1 as DFQATT and CDR2 as SNEGSKA (reference sequence). The sample was whole blood. The sequence was collected from an adult who was a healthcare worker with PCR-confirmed SARS-CoV-2 infection or an uninfected control (not recorded which). The chain links TRBV20-1 to TRBJ1-1, with D maybe TRBD1 (5 bases). The CDR3: CSARLGPMNTEAFF. CDR3 nucleotides: TGCAGTGCCCGATTGGGACCCATGAACACTGAAGCTTTCTTT.